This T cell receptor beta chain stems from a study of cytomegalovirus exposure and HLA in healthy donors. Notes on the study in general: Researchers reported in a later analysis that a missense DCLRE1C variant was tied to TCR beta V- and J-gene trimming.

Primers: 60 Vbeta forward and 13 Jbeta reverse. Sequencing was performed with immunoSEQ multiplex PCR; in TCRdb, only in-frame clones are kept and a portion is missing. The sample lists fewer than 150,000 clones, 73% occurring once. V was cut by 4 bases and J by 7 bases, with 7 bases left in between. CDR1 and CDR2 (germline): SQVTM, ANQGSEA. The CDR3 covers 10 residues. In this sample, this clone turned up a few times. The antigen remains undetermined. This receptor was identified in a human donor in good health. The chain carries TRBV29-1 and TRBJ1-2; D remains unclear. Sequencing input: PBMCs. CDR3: CSVGRGGYTF. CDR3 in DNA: TGCAGCGTTGGTCGGGGTGGCTACACCTTC.